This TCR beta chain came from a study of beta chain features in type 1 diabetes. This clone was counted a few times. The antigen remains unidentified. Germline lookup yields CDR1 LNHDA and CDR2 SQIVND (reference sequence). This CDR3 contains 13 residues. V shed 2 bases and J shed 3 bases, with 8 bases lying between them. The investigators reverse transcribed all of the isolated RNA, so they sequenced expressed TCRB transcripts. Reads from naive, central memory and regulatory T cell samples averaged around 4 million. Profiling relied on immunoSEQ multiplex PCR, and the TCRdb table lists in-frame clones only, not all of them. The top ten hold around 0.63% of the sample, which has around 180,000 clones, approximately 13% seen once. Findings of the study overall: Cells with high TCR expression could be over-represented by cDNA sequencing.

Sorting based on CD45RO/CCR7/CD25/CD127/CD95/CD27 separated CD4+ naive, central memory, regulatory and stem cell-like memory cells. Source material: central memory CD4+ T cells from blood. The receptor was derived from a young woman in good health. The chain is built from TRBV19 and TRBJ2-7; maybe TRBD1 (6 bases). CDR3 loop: CASSIQGRYEQYF. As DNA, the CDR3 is TGTGCCAGTAGTATACAGGGGCGCTACGAGCAGTACTTC.